Each of the 20 T cell receptor beta chains below was sequenced from the same sample in a study of beta chain features in type 1 diabetes. The antigens of these receptors remain unknown. What was sequenced were expressed TCRB transcripts, since all of the isolated RNA had been reverse transcribed. Assay used: immunoSEQ multiplex PCR; TCRdb lists only in-frame clones, some missing. The sample shows some 240,000 clones, more than 15% of them seen only once. Study observations and caveats: Researchers report that Type 1 diabetes patients had moderately but significantly shorter TCRB CDR3s across all four CD4+ subsets.

Sequencing used naive CD4+ T cells from blood. The origin of the receptors is a man aged 25-45 years with type 1 diabetes.

This sequence joins TRBV20-1 and TRBJ2-1, with D uncertain. The CDR3 length is 11 residues. Trimming took 2 bases from V and 12 from J, leaving 11 bases between them. The V gene's germline CDR1 is DFQATT and CDR2 SNEGSKA (reference sequence). CDR3 in amino acids: CSARRTLLQFF. CDR3 coding DNA: TGCAGTGCTAGACGTACCCTTTTGCAGTTCTTC.

This clone was detected only a few times. Other DNA sequences in this sample translate to the same CDR3. The DNA for the CDR3 is TGTGCCTGGAGTGTAGGGGAGACCCAGTACTTC. This codes for CAWSVGETQYF. The chain employs TRBV30 and TRBJ2-5; no clear D gene. This CDR3 region has 11 residues. V was shortened by 0 bases and J by 5 bases, with 4 bases between the two germline ends. Germline V gives CDR1 GTSNPN, CDR2 SVGIG (reference sequence).

As concerns this clone: Distinct nucleotide sequences in the sample also encode this CDR3. The chain carries TRBV29-1 and TRBJ1-1; possible D gene TRBD1, 6 bases. The ends were cut back, 6 bases at V and 0 bases at J, with 11 bases in the middle. Germline CDR1 reads SQVTM; CDR2 reads ANQGSEA. This CDR3 comprises 13 residues. The CDR3 loop reads CSVAGALNTEAFF. The DNA for the CDR3 is TGCAGCGTCGCAGGGGCCCTGAACACTGAAGCTTTCTTT. Using reference TRBV29-1 and TRBJ1-1 for the parts outside the CDR3, the full variable domain is SAVISQKPSRDICQRGTSLTIQCQVDSQVTMMFWYRQQPGQSLTLIATANQGSEATYESGFVIDKFPISRPNLTFSTLTVSNMSPEDSSIYLCSVAGALNTEAFFGQGTRLTVV.

V gene TRBV30 combines with J gene TRBJ2-3; D perhaps matches TRBD2 (5 bases). Trimming shortened V by 5 bases and J by 12 bases, and 18 bases separated the two germline ends. CDR1 and CDR2 from the germline V gene are GTSNPN and SVGIG (reference sequence). The CDR3 is 12 residues long. CDR3 DNA: TGTGCCTGGGCCCGGCAGAGGGAACAACAGTATTTT. Its translation is CAWARQREQQYF.

The chain recombines TRBV7-2 with TRBJ2-2; 7 bases line up with TRBD1. This CDR3 spans 15 amino acids. CDR1 and CDR2 from the germline V gene are SGHTA and FQGNSA. V lost 6 bases and J lost 2; bases outside the gene matches: 6. CDR3 region: CASSSTGSNTGELFF. Here the CDR3 DNA reads TGTGCCAGCAGTTCGACAGGGAGTAACACCGGGGAGCTGTTTTTT.

This clone was observed a few times. The chain has TRBV20-1 and TRBJ2-5; D unresolved. The CDR3 contains 10 residues. Deletions cut 2 bases from V and 5 bases from J, with 3 bases between. Per the germline V gene, CDR1 is DFQATT and CDR2 is SNEGSKA (reference sequence). The CDR3 here is CSARHETQYF. CDR3 nucleotides: TGCAGTGCTAGACACGAGACCCAGTACTTC.

The chain recombines TRBV7-9 with TRBJ1-2; perhaps TRBD1 as D (6 bases). Per germline, CDR1 SEHNR and CDR2 FQNEAQ (reference sequence). The CDR3 sequence is 12 residues long. V lost 5 bases and J 4 bases, leaving 8 bases between the germline ends. This CDR3 is CASSRDIYGYTF. The CDR3 bases are TGTGCCAGCAGCCGGGACATCTATGGCTACACCTTC.

This sequence joins TRBV27 and TRBJ1-2, with D unresolved. This CDR3 is built from 13 residues. With 3 bases removed from V and 1 base from J, the gap between germline ends came to 6 bases. Looked up from germline, CDR1 is MNHEY and CDR2 is SMNVEV (reference sequence). CDR3 in amino acids: CASSFGNNYGYTF. The CDR3 DNA sequence: TGTGCCAGCAGTTTTGGGAATAACTATGGCTACACCTTC.

The V and J genes are TRBV7-2 and TRBJ2-7; D might be TRBD2 (5 bases). Trimming cost V 4 bases and J 5 bases, with 15 bases left between them. The CDR3 is made up of 14 amino acids. Germline V gene sequence: CDR1 SGHTA, CDR2 FQGNSA. CDR3: CASSSQAAVHEQYF. The CDR3 DNA follows: TGTGCCAGCAGCTCACAAGCGGCAGTCCACGAGCAGTACTTC.

This sequence joins TRBV29-1 and TRBJ1-1; weak D call: TRBD1 (5 bases). Between the trimmed V and J ends, which lost 2 bases and 6 bases, there was a span of 19 bases. This CDR3 has 15 amino acids. Germline CDR1 SQVTM, CDR2 ANQGSEA. CDR3 sequence (DNA): TGCAGCGTTGAAACCAGTCCTCGGCAGGGCCCTGAAGCTTTCTTT. Encoded protein: CSVETSPRQGPEAFF.

This sequence joins TRBV2 and TRBJ2-3; D gene ambiguous. Looked up from germline, CDR1 is SNHLY and CDR2 is FYNNEI. The V end lost 4 bases, the J end lost 2 bases, and 7 bases lay between the germline ends. This CDR3 contains 13 residues. The CDR3 loop reads CASSVPATDTQYF. In DNA form, the CDR3 reads TGTGCCAGCAGTGTGCCAGCCACAGATACGCAGTATTTT.

The gene calls are TRBV7-2 and TRBJ2-2; unclear D gene. This CDR3 has 17 residues. V was pared by 0 bases and J by 2 bases, with 13 bases between. Germline CDR1 and CDR2: SGHTA and FQGNSA. The CDR3 DNA follows: TGTGCCAGCAGCTTAGCGCCGCCAGACCTTAACACCGGGGAGCTGTTTTTT. Translating gives CASSLAPPDLNTGELFF.

This clone was seen more than once but under ten times. V is TRBV6-6 and J is TRBJ2-1; 14 nucleotides agree with TRBD2. CDR1 is MNHNY, CDR2 SVGAGI, per germline (reference sequence). Trimming cost V 0 bases and J 9 bases; bases outside gene matches: 1. CDR3 length equals 15 residues. For the CDR3, the DNA is TGTGCCAGCAGTTACTCGGGACTAGCGGGAGTTGAGCAGTTCTTC. Protein: CASSYSGLAGVEQFF.

This clone has just a few counts. V and J are TRBV28 and TRBJ2-3; TRBD1 matches at 7 bases. V shed 7 bases, J shed 3 bases, and the junction held 4 bases outside the gene matches. Germline V gene data show CDR1 as MDHEN and CDR2 as SYDVKM. The CDR3 has 13 residues. CDR3 region: CASTRQGTDTQYF. Here the CDR3 DNA reads TGTGCCAGCACACGACAGGGAACAGATACGCAGTATTTT.

This clone was counted between two and nine times. V and J are TRBV13 and TRBJ2-1; TRBD2 is a possible D gene (6 bases). The CDR3 loop spans 15 amino acids. Germline loops: CDR1 PRHDT, CDR2 FYEKMQ (reference sequence). V lost 1 base to trimming and J lost 5 bases, with 12 bases between them. CDR3 protein: CASSLELAVNNEQFF. DNA for the CDR3: TGTGCCAGCAGCTTAGAGTTAGCGGTAAACAATGAGCAGTTCTTC. Full variable domain (missing parts from reference TRBV13 and TRBJ2-1): AAGVIQSPRHLIKEKRETATLKCYPIPRHDTVYWYQQGPGQDPQFLISFYEKMQSDKGSIPDRFSAQQFSDYHSELNMSSLELGDSALYFCASSLELAVNNEQFFGPGTRLTVL.

In its sample, this clone was seen a few times. The chain joins TRBV27 to TRBJ2-3; 7 bases are shared with TRBD1. Germline V lookup: CDR1 MNHEY, CDR2 SMNVEV (reference sequence). The V segment lost 4 bases and the J segment 8 bases; nucleotides outside the gene matches: 3. The CDR3 runs to 12 residues. This chain's CDR3 is CASSSHRGTQYF. The DNA for the CDR3 is TGTGCCAGCAGTTCACACAGGGGTACGCAGTATTTT.

The table lists this clone with a few counts. V and J are TRBV7-3 and TRBJ2-4, with TRBD2 matching over 10 bases. Trimming took 0 bases from V and 0 from J; bases not matched to a gene: 8. From germline, CDR1 is SGHTA and CDR2 FQGTGA. The CDR3 runs 19 residues. In DNA, the CDR3 is TGTGCCAGCAGCTTAACTAGCGGGAGGACCCTTATAGCCAAAAACATTCAGTACTTC. Amino acid sequence: CASSLTSGRTLIAKNIQYF. The variable domain in full, with the rest retrieved from reference TRBV7-3 and TRBJ2-4, is GAGVSQTPSNKVTEKGKYVELRCDPISGHTALYWYRQSLGQGPEFLIYFQGTGAADDSGLPNDRFFAVRPEGSVSTLKIQRTERGDSAVYLCASSLTSGRTLIAKNIQYFGAGTRLSVL.

V usage is TRBV7-9 and J usage is TRBJ2-4; D ambiguous. Germline CDR1 is SEHNR and CDR2 is FQNEAQ (reference sequence). The CDR3 is 14 amino acids. Trimming took 4 bases from V and 4 from J, leaving 11 bases between them. CDR3 DNA: TGTGCCAGCAGCTCCAAGAGGCCTAAAAACATTCAGTACTTC. It is translated as CASSSKRPKNIQYF.

This clone showed up just a few times. The gene calls are TRBV11-2 and TRBJ2-3; D tentatively fits TRBD1 or TRBD2 (6 bases each). Looked up from germline, CDR1 is SGHAT and CDR2 is FQNNGV. Deletions cut 2 bases from V and 1 base from J, with 13 bases between. The CDR3 totals 16 residues. CDR3 sequence: CASSLSGAGGTDTQYF. The CDR3 DNA sequence: TGTGCCAGCAGCTTATCGGGGGCAGGAGGCACAGATACGCAGTATTTT.

V gene TRBV5-1 combines with J gene TRBJ2-1; 10 bases are a match to TRBD2. The CDR3 spans 20 residues. J was trimmed by 6 bases and V by 4 bases; bases with no gene match: 22. Germline lookup yields CDR1 SGHRS and CDR2 YFSETQ. This chain's CDR3 is CASSRLGLALSGVRSNEQFF. In DNA, the CDR3 is TGCGCCAGCAGCCGCCTGGGACTAGCGTTGAGCGGAGTTCGGAGCAATGAGCAGTTCTTC.